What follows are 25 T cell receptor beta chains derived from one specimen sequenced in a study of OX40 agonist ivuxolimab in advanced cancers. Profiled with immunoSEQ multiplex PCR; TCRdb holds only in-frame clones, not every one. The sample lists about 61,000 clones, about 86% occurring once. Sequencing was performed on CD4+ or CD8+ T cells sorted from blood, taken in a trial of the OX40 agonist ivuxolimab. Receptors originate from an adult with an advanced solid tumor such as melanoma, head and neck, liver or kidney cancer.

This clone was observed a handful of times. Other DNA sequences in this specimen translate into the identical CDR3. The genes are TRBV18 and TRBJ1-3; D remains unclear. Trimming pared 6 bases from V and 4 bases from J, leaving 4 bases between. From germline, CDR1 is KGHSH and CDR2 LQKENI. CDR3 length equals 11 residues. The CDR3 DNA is TGTGCCAGCTCCCCAGGAAACACCATATATTTT. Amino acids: CASSPGNTIYF.

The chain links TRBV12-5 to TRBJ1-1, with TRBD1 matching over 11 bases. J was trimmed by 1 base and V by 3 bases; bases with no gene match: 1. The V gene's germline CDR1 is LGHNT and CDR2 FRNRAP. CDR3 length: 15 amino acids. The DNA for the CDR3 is TGTGCTAGTGGTTTCGGGACAGGGGGGAACACTGAAGCTTTCTTT. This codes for CASGFGTGGNTEAFF.

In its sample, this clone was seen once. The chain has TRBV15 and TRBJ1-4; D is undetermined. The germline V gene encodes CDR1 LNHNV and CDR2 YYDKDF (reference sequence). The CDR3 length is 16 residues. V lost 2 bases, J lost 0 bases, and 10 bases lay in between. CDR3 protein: CATSRIVGATNEKLFF. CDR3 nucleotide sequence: TGTGCCACCAGCAGAATCGTGGGAGCAACTAATGAAAAACTGTTTTTT.

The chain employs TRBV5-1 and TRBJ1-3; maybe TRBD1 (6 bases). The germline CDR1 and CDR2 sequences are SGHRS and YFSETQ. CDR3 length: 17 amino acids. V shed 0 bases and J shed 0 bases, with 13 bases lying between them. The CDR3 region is CASSLAGGVVSGNTIYF. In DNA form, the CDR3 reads TGCGCCAGCAGCTTGGCCGGGGGCGTCGTCTCTGGAAACACCATATATTTT.

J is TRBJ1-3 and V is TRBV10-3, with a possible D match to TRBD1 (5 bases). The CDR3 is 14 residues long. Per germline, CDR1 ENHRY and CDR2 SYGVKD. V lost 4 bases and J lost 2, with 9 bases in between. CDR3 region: CAISVSGPGNTIYF. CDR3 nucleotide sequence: TGTGCCATCAGTGTTTCGGGACCTGGAAACACCATATATTTT.

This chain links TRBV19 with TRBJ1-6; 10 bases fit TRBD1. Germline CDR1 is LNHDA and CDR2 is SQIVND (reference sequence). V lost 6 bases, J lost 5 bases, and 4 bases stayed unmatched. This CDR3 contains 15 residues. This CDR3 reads CASREDRGDNSPLHF. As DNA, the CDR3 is TGTGCCAGTAGAGAGGACAGGGGGGATAATTCACCCCTCCACTTT.

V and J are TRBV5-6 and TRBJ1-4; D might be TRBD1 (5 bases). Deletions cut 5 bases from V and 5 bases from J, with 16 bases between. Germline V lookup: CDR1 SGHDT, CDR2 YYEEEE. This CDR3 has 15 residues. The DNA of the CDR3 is TGTGCCAGCAGTTTCGGGGCCAGGGAAAATGAAAAACTGTTTTTT. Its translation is CASSFGARENEKLFF.

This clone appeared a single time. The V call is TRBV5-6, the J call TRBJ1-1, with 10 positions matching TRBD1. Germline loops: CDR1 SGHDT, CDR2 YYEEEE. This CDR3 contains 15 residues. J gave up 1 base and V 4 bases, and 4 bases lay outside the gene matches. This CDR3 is CASSADRGRNTEAFF. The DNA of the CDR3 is TGTGCCAGCAGCGCTGACAGGGGGCGGAACACTGAAGCTTTCTTT.

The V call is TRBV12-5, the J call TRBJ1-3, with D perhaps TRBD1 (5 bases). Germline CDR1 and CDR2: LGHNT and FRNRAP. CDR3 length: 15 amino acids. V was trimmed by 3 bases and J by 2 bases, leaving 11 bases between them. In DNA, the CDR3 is TGTGCTAGTGGTTTTGAGGGGTCGGCTGGAAACACCATATATTTT. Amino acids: CASGFEGSAGNTIYF.

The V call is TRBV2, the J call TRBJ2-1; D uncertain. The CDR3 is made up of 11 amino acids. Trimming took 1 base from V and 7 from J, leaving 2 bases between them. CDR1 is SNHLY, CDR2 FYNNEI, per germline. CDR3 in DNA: TGTGCCAGCAGTGAAGTGAATGAGCAGTTCTTC. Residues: CASSEVNEQFF.

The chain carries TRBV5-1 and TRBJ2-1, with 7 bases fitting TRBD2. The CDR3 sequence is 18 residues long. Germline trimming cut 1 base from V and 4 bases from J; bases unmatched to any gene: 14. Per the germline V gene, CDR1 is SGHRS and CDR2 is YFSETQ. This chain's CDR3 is CASSLRTLETGGYNEQFF. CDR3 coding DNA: TGCGCCAGCAGCTTGCGCACCCTGGAAACGGGGGGATACAATGAGCAGTTCTTC.

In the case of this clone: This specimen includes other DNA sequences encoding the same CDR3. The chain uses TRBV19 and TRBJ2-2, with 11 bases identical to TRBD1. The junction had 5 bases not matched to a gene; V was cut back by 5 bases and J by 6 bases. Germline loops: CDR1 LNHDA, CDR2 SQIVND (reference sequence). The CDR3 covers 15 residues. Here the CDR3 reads CASSAGTGGPGELFF. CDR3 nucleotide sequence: TGTGCCAGTAGTGCAGGGACAGGGGGTCCCGGGGAGCTGTTTTTT.

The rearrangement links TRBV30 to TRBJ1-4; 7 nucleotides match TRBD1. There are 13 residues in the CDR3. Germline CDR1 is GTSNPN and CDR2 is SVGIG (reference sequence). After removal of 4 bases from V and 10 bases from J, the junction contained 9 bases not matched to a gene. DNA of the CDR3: TGTGCCTGGACAGCAGGGGGAATGGGAAAACTGTTTTTT. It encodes CAWTAGGMGKLFF.

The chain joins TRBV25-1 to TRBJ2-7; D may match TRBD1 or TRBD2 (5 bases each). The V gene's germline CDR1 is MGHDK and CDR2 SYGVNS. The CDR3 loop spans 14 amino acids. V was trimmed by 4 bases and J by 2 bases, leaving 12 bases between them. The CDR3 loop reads CASSVRGGAYEQYF. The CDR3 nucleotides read TGTGCCAGCAGTGTTCGGGGCGGAGCCTACGAGCAGTACTTC.

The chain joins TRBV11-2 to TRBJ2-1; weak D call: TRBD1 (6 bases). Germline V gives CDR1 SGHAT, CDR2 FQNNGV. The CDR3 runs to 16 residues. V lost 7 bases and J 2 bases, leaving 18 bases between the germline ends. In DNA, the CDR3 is TGTGCCAGCATCTCCAGGGGCCGATCAACCTACAATGAGCAGTTCTTC. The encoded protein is CASISRGRSTYNEQFF.

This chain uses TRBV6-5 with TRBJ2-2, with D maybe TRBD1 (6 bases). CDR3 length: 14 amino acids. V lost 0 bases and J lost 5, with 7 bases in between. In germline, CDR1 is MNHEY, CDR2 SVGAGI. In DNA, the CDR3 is TGTGCCAGCAGTTACTCGCAGGGGACCGGGGAGCTGTTTTTT. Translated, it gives CASSYSQGTGELFF.

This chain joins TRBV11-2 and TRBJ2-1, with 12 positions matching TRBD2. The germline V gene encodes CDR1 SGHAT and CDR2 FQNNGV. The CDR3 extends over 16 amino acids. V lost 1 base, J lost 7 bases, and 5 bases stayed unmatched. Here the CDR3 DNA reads TGTGCCAGCAGCTTAGTGGCTAGCGGGGGGGCGAATGAGCAGTTCTTC. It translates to CASSLVASGGANEQFF.

CDR3 bases: TGCGCCAGCAGCCCCGGGGATAGGGGGACAAATCAGCCCCAGCATTTT. Its translation is CASSPGDRGTNQPQHF. V gene TRBV5-1 combines with J gene TRBJ1-5; D is possibly TRBD1 (6 bases). The CDR3 is 16 residues long. The V gene's germline CDR1 is SGHRS and CDR2 YFSETQ. V lost 4 bases to trimming and J lost 4 bases, with 18 bases between them.

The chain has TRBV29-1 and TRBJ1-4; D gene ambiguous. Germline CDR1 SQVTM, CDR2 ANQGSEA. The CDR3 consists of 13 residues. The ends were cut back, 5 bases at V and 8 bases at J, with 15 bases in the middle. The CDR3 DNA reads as TGCAGCGTTTCGACGGGCCTTTTAGAAAAACTGTTTTTT. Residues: CSVSTGLLEKLFF.

CDR3 bases: TGTGCCATCAGCAACCAGGGGAAGGGCAATCAGCCCCAGCATTTT. Amino acids: CAISNQGKGNQPQHF. The chain uses TRBV10-3 and TRBJ1-5; TRBD1 is a possible D gene (6 bases). Germline CDR1 reads ENHRY; CDR2 reads SYGVKD. V lost 6 bases to trimming and J lost 2 bases, with 14 bases between them. The CDR3 covers 15 residues.

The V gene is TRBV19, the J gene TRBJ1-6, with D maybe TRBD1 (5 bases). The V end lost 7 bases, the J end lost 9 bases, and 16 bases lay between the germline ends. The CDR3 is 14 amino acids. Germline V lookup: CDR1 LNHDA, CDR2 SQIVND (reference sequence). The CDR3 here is CASNPGGGVSPLHF. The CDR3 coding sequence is TGTGCCAGTAATCCAGGTGGGGGTGTTTCACCCCTCCACTTT.

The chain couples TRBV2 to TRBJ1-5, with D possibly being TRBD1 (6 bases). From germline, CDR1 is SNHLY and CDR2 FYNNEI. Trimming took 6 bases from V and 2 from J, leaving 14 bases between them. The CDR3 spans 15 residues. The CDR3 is CASRGGGFGNQPQHF. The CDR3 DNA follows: TGTGCCAGCAGAGGGGGAGGGTTCGGCAATCAGCCCCAGCATTTT. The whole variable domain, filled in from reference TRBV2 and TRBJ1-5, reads EPEVTQTPSHQVTQMGQEVILRCVPISNHLYFYWYRQILGQKVEFLVSFYNNEISEKSEIFDDQFSVERPDGSNFTLKIRSTKLEDSAMYFCASRGGGFGNQPQHFGDGTRLSIL.

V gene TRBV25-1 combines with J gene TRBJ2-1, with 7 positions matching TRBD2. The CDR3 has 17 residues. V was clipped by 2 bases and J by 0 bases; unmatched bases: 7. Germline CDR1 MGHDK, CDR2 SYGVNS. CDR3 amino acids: CASSERTAGSSYNEQFF. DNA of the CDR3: TGTGCCAGCAGTGAACGAACAGCGGGGAGCTCCTACAATGAGCAGTTCTTC.

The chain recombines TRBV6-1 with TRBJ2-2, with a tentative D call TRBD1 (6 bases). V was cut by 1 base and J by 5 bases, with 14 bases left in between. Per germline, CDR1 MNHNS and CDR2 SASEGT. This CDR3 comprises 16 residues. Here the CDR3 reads CASSEVLNQGTGELFF. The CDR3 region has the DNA TGTGCCAGCAGTGAAGTCCTCAATCAGGGGACCGGGGAGCTGTTTTTT.

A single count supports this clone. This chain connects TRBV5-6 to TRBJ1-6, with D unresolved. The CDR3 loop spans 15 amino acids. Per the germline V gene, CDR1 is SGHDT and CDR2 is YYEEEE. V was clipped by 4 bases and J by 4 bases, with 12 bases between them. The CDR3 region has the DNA TGTGCCAGCAGCCTAACCACAGAATATAATTCACCCCTCCACTTT. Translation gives CASSLTTEYNSPLHF.